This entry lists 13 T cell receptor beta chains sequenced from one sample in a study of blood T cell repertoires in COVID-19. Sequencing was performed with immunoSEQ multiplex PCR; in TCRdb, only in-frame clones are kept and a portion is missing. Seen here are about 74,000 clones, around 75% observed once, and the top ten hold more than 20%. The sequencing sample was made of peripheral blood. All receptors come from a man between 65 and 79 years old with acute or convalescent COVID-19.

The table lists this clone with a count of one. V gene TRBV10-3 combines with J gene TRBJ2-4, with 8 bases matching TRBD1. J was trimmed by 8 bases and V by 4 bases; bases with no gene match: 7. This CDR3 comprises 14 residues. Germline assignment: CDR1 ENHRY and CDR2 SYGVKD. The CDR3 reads CAISVGQGVDIQYF. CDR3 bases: TGTGCCATCAGTGTTGGACAGGGCGTGGACATTCAGTACTTC.

The CDR3, as DNA: TGTGCCAGCAGTGAAGTGACCACTCGGGGGGAACTGTTTTTT. Amino acid sequence: CASSEVTTRGELFF. V usage is TRBV6-1 and J usage is TRBJ1-4; perhaps TRBD1 as D (5 bases). This CDR3 has 14 residues. Germline loops: CDR1 MNHNS, CDR2 SASEGT. V lost 1 base, J lost 12 bases, and 15 bases lay in between.

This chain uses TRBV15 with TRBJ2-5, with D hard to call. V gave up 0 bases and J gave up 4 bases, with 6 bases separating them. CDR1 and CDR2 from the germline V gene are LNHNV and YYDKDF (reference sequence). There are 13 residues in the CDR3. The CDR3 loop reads CATSRDRRETQYF. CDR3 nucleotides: TGTGCCACCAGCAGAGATAGGAGAGAGACCCAGTACTTC.

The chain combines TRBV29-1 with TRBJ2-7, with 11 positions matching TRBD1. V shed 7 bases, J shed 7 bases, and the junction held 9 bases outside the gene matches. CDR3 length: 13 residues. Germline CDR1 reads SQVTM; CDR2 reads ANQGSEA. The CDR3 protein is CSAKDRGLEEQYF. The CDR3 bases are TGCAGCGCCAAGGACAGGGGGCTCGAGGAGCAGTACTTC.

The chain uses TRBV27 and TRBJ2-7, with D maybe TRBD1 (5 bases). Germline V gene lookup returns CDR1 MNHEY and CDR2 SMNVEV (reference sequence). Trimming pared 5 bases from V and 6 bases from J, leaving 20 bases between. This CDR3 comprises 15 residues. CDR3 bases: TGTGCCAGCAGTCCCCGACAGTCCGCCCTCGGCGAGCAGTACTTC. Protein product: CASSPRQSALGEQYF.

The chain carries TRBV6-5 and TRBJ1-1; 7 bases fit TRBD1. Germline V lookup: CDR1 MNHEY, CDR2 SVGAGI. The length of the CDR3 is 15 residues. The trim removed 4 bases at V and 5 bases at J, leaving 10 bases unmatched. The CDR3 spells CASSLYRGGETEAFF. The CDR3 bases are TGTGCCAGCAGTTTATACAGGGGTGGGGAAACTGAAGCTTTCTTT.

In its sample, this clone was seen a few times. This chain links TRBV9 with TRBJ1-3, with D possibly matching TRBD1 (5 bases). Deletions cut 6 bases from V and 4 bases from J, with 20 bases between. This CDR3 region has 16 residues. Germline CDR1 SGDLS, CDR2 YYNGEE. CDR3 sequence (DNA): TGTGCCAGCACCCCCCAGGATCAGGGTTACGGAAACACCATATATTTT. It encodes CASTPQDQGYGNTIYF.

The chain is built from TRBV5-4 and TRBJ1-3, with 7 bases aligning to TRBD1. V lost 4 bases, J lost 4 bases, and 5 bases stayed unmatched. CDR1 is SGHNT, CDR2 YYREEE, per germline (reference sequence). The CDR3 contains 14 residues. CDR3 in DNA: TGTGCCAGCAGCCCGGACAGGCAAGGAAACACCATATATTTT. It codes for CASSPDRQGNTIYF. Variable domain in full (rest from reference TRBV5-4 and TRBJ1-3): ETGVTQSPTHLIKTRGQQVTLRCSSQSGHNTVSWYQQALGQGPQFIFQYYREEENGRGNFPPRFSGLQFPNYSSELNVNALELDDSALYLCASSPDRQGNTIYFGEGSWLTVV.

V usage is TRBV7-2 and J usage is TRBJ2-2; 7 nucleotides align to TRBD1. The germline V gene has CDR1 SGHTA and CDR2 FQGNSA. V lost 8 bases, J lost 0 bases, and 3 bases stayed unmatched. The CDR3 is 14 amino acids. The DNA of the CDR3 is TGTGCCAGCCAGACAGGGTCGAACACCGGGGAGCTGTTTTTT. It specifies CASQTGSNTGELFF.

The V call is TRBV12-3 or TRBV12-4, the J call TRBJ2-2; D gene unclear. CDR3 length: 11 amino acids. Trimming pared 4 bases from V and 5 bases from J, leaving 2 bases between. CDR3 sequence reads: CASSSTGELFF. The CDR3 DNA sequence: TGTGCCAGCAGTTCGACCGGGGAGCTGTTTTTT.

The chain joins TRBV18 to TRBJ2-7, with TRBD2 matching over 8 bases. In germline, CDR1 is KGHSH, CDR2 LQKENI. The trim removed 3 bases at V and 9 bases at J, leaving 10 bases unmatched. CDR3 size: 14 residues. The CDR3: CASSPGGELGRQYF. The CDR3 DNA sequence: TGTGCCAGCTCACCCGGGGGGGAGCTGGGTCGGCAGTACTTC.

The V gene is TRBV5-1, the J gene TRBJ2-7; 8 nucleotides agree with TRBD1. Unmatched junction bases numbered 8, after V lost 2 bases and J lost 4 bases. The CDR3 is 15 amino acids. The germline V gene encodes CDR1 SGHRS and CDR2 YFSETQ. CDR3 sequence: CASSLDPGGPYEQYF. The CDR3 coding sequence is TGCGCCAGCAGCTTAGACCCAGGGGGCCCATACGAGCAGTACTTC.

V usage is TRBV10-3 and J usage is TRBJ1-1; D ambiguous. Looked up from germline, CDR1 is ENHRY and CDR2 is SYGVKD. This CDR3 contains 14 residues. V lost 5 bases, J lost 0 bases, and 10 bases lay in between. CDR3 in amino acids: CAISRVALNTEAFF. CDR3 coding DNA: TGTGCCATCAGTCGGGTAGCCTTGAACACTGAAGCTTTCTTT.